These 7 T cell receptor beta chains share one sample of origin, sequenced in a study of T cells in Graves' hyperthyroidism and ophthalmopathy. There were TCR beta CDR3 regions amplified from RNA transcripts. Using the HTBI primer set, a first-round RT-PCR was run on the TCR CDR3. TCRdb processed the multiplex PCR reads anew with MiXCR; each CDR3 protein has one entry. Here the sample spans under 550,000 distinct CDR3 sequences, just under 20% being singletons. Input material: blood. Receptor source: a man aged 35 to 55 with Graves' ophthalmopathy.

The gene calls are TRBV9 and TRBJ2-3, with TRBD1 matching 7 bases. Per the germline V gene, CDR1 is SGDLS and CDR2 is YYNGEE. This CDR3 has 15 residues. The V gene end was trimmed by 3 bases and the J gene end by 4 bases; junction bases not matched to a gene: 8. The CDR3, as DNA: TGTGCCAGCAGCGGATGGGACAGTAGCGCAGATACGCAGTATTTT. Its protein is CASSGWDSSADTQYF. Full variable domain (rest looked up from reference TRBV9 and TRBJ2-3): DSGVTQTPKHLITATGQRVTLRCSPRSGDLSVYWYQQSLDQGLQFLIQYYNGEERAKGNILERFSAQQFPDLHSELNLSSLELGDSALYFCASSGWDSSADTQYFGPGTRLTVL.

This clonotype was detected many times. The chain combines TRBV2 with TRBJ2-3; no firm D call. V was cut by 0 bases and J by 5 bases, with 6 bases left in between. This CDR3 region has 13 residues. In germline, CDR1 is SNHLY, CDR2 FYNNEI. CDR3 coding DNA: TGTGCCAGCAGTGAAGCGCCGGGAGATACGCAGTATTTT. It yields the protein CASSEAPGDTQYF.

V is TRBV5-8 and J is TRBJ2-3; 9 nucleotides match TRBD2. CDR3 length: 16 amino acids. The J segment lost 2 bases and the V segment lost 0 bases, leaving 4 bases of the junction unmatched. CDR1 and CDR2 from the germline V gene are SGHTS and YDEGEE. CDR3 residues: CASSLGRGGDTDTQYF. The CDR3 DNA sequence: TGTGCCAGCAGCTTGGGTCGCGGGGGGGACACAGATACGCAGTATTTT.

V and J are TRBV12-3 or TRBV12-4 and TRBJ1-6; D might be TRBD1 (6 bases). This CDR3 has 15 residues. Between the trimmed V and J ends, which lost 5 bases and 10 bases, there was a span of 18 bases. This CDR3 is CASSPPMGGGSPLHF. In nucleotides, the CDR3 is TGTGCCAGCAGTCCCCCCATGGGGGGCGGATCACCCCTCCACTTT.

V and J are TRBV11-2 and TRBJ1-2; TRBD1 is a possible D gene (5 bases). The CDR3 has 13 amino acids. V shed 5 bases and J shed 8 bases, with 15 bases lying between them. Germline CDR1 SGHAT, CDR2 FQNNGV. CDR3 loop: CASSPQGWVGYTF. DNA for the CDR3: TGTGCCAGCAGCCCGCAGGGATGGGTCGGCTACACCTTC.

The chain combines TRBV7-2 with TRBJ2-4; a possible D gene is TRBD2 (5 bases). CDR3 length: 14 amino acids. V was trimmed by 6 bases and J by 6 bases, leaving 15 bases between them. CDR1 is SGHTA, CDR2 FQGNSA, per germline. This CDR3 reads CASSPHPGINIQYF. DNA of the CDR3: TGTGCCAGCAGTCCCCACCCGGGGATAAACATTCAGTACTTC.

This clonotype came up many times. This sequence joins TRBV27 and TRBJ2-1, with 7 bases fitting TRBD2. CDR3 size: 15 residues. Germline V gives CDR1 MNHEY, CDR2 SMNVEV (reference sequence). V shed 3 bases and J 7 bases; nucleotides not matched to a gene: 9. The CDR3 reads CASSFATRGRNEQFF. Written as DNA, the CDR3 is TGTGCCAGCAGTTTTGCTACGCGGGGGAGAAATGAGCAGTTCTTC.